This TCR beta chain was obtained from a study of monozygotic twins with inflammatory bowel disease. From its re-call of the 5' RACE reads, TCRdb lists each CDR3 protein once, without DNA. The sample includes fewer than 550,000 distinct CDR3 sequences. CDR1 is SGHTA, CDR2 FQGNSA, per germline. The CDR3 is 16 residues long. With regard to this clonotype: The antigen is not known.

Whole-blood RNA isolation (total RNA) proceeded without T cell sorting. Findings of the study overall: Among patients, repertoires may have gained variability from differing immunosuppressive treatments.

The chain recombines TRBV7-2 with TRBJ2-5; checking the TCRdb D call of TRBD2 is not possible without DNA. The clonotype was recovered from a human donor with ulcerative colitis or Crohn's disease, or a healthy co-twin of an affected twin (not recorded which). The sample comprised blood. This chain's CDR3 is CASSFGLAGPEGTQYF.